This TCR beta chain originates from a study of T cell responses to AZD1222 COVID-19 vaccine. At the level of the study: Pooling of second doses given at about 4 or about 12 weeks was done. Overall study findings and caveats: Across the whole spike, CD4 TCRs peaked at regions 160-218 and 743-854. The sample set comprised mostly white British donors with more females, and clonal diversity was possibly underestimated.

Germline CDR1 is LGHDT and CDR2 is YNNKEL (reference sequence). V trimming: 0 bases; J trimming: 3 bases; junction bases outside the gene matches: 10. The CDR3 runs 20 residues. Repertoires were generated with immunoSEQ multiplex PCR, while TCRdb's copy carries only in-frame clones and drops some. Found here are about 150,000 clones, more than 75% of them singletons; the top ten hold approximately 17%. As regards this clone: Antigen unknown.

The chain has TRBV3-1 (or the pseudogene TRBV3-2) and TRBJ2-1; 14 bases match TRBD2. The TCR comes from an adult in good health. The specimen was peripheral blood, collected on day 0 of AZD1222 vaccination. DNA for the CDR3: TGTGCCAGCAGCCAAGATGTTCGGACTAGCGGGGGGCCTATCTACAATGAGCAGTTCTTC. Encoded protein: CASSQDVRTSGGPIYNEQFF.